The next 10 T cell receptor beta chains were all read from a single sample in a study of T cell repertoires in cytomegalovirus infection. TCRdb redid the calling of the reads with MiXCR, one entry per CDR3 protein. Altogether some 800,000 distinct CDR3 sequences are present, about 30% being singletons, with the ten largest covering about an eighth. These TCRs' antigens remain unknown. Sequences were derived from cultured CD8+ T cells from PBMCs, sampled from culture after CMV antigen stimulation. These receptor sequences come from a human donor in good health (CMV status not recorded). Some clones in this sample may be carry-over from other donors' samples.

This clonotype was counted ten times or more. This rearrangement joins TRBV27 to TRBJ2-3, with TRBD2 matching 13 bases. Germline trimming cut 6 bases from V and 4 bases from J; bases unmatched to any gene: 1. The length of the CDR3 is 14 residues. The V gene's germline CDR1 is MNHEY and CDR2 SMNVEV (reference sequence). CDR3: CASRLAGGPDTQYF. CDR3 bases: TGTGCCAGCAGACTAGCGGGGGGGCCAGATACGCAGTATTTT.

With respect to this clonotype: As the CDR3 is not closed by the conserved phenylalanine or tryptophan, this likely results from a read error. The genes are TRBV4-1 and TRBJ2-4; possible D gene TRBD1, 6 bases. Germline V CDR1 and CDR2: MGHRA, YSYEKL. The CDR3 is made up of 17 amino acids. V dropped 0 bases and J dropped 4 bases, with 16 bases sitting between them. Here the CDR3 DNA reads TGCGCCAGCAGCCAAGAGGACGGATCAGGGGAAAAAAACATTCAGTACATC. Translating it yields CASSQEDGSGEKNIQYI.

This clonotype showed up many times. The chain has TRBV7-9 and TRBJ2-7, with TRBD2 matching 10 bases. Germline CDR1 and CDR2: SEHNR and FQNEAQ (reference sequence). The ends lost 6 bases at V and 3 bases at J; junction bases unmatched: 17. The CDR3 totals 18 residues. The CDR3, as DNA: TGTGCCAGCAGTCTGGGAGCTAGCGGGGGCCCCTTCAACTACGAGCAGTACTTC. Its protein is CASSLGASGGPFNYEQYF.

This chain joins TRBV5-1 and TRBJ2-7, with D perhaps assigned TRBD1 or TRBD2 (5 bases each). Germline assignment: CDR1 SGHRS and CDR2 YFSETQ. This CDR3 spans 16 amino acids. The V end was cut by 4 bases, the J end by 3 bases, with 20 bases between. The CDR3 here is CASSPGSGLEVYEQYF. The CDR3 DNA reads as TGCGCCAGCAGCCCGGGATCGGGGCTAGAAGTCTACGAGCAGTACTTC.

This sequence joins TRBV19 and TRBJ1-1, with 9 nucleotides matching TRBD1. The CDR3 contains 13 residues. After removal of 7 bases from V and 3 bases from J, the junction contained 3 bases not matched to a gene. Germline loops: CDR1 LNHDA, CDR2 SQIVND (reference sequence). The CDR3: CASKRTGDTEAFF. In DNA form, the CDR3 reads TGTGCCAGTAAGAGGACAGGGGACACTGAAGCTTTCTTT.

This clonotype was seen only a few times. The V gene is TRBV7-9, the J gene TRBJ1-1; TRBD1 agrees at 7 bases. CDR1 is SEHNR, CDR2 FQNEAQ, per germline (reference sequence). The CDR3 length is 14 residues. V trimming: 6 bases; J trimming: 11 bases; junction bases outside the gene matches: 15. As DNA, the CDR3 is TGTGCCAGCAGACCGAGGGACAGCAAGTTGGGTGCTTTCTTT. Encoded protein: CASRPRDSKLGAFF.

The rearrangement links TRBV27 to TRBJ1-2, with 8 nucleotides matching TRBD1. The trim removed 2 bases at V and 5 bases at J, leaving 7 bases unmatched. This CDR3 has 15 amino acids. CDR1 MNHEY and CDR2 SMNVEV come from the germline V gene (reference sequence). CDR3: CASSLTGQGFYGYTF. CDR3 DNA: TGTGCCAGCAGTTTAACCGGACAGGGATTTTATGGCTACACCTTC.

The V call is TRBV2, the J call TRBJ2-2, with TRBD2 matching 9 bases. This CDR3 spans 17 amino acids. V gave up 4 bases and J gave up 0 bases; unmatched junction bases: 6. Germline CDR1 is SNHLY and CDR2 is FYNNEI. CDR3 DNA: TGTGCCAGCAGTGTAGAAGCGGGGGGAACGAACACCGGGGAGCTGTTTTTT. Amino acid sequence: CASSVEAGGTNTGELFF.

The rearrangement joins TRBV4-3 to TRBJ2-3, with D perhaps matching TRBD1 (5 bases). The CDR3 has 13 amino acids. The V end lost 6 bases, the J end lost 2 bases, and 9 bases lay between the germline ends. Germline assignment: CDR1 LGHNA and CDR2 YSLEER. CDR3 in DNA: TGCGCCAGCAGTGACAGACACACAGATACGCAGTATTTT. Its protein is CASSDRHTDTQYF.

The V and J genes are TRBV3-1 and TRBJ2-7; 8 positions match TRBD1. Losses at the gene ends were 4 bases for V and 5 bases for J; bases not matched to a gene: 7. This CDR3 contains 14 residues. Looked up from germline, CDR1 is LGHDT and CDR2 is YNNKEL (reference sequence). The CDR3 region has the DNA TGTGCCAGCAGCCTTCGGACAGGGATCAACGAGCAGTACTTC. Its translation is CASSLRTGINEQYF.